This T cell receptor (beta chain) was captured by sequencing in a study of cytomegalovirus exposure and HLA in healthy donors. Broader study findings: Presence/absence analysis assumed near-uniform sequencing depth across donors.

Notes on this clone: Antigen unknown.

This CDR3 has 15 residues. The trim removed 5 bases at V and 5 bases at J, leaving 11 bases unmatched. Germline V gene sequence: CDR1 SEHNR, CDR2 FQNEAQ (reference sequence). Donors showed nominal health when sampled, although they likely had unrecorded immune exposures. The PCR employed 60 Vbeta primers together with 13 Jbeta primers. Generated by immunoSEQ multiplex PCR, the TCRdb table keeps only in-frame clones and is missing some. The table lists roughly 180,000 clones, around 80% of them singletons. This chain connects TRBV7-9 to TRBJ1-1; TRBD1 matches 7 bases. This clonotype was sampled from a woman aged 30 to 39 in good health and CMV-seropositive. The material sequenced was PBMCs. CDR3 in amino acids: CASSIQSGGVTEAFF. The DNA for the CDR3 is TGTGCCAGCAGCATTCAATCAGGGGGAGTAACTGAAGCTTTCTTT. Combining the CDR3 with reference TRBV7-9 and TRBJ1-1 gives the whole variable domain DTGVSQNPRHKITKRGQNVTFRCDPISEHNRLYWYRQTLGQGPEFLTYFQNEAQLEKSRLLSDRFSAERPKGSFSTLEIQRTEQGDSAMYLCASSIQSGGVTEAFFGQGTRLTVV.